Below, 5 T cell receptor beta chains from the same sample are listed, as sequenced in a study of blood T cells in healthy people across ages. The second PCR ran about 6 to 12 cycles with a sample-barcoded 5' primer and J-beta primers. TCRdb itself ran the 5' RACE reads through MiXCR, one entry per CDR3 protein. The table records 780,000 or so distinct CDR3 sequences, around a quarter of them present only once. This same sample was also taken into another study, of T cells of mothers and their children.

The specimen sequenced was blood. These receptors all stem from a boy aged 5 to 17 in good health.

The rearrangement joins TRBV7-9 to TRBJ1-4, with TRBD1 matching 8 bases. In germline, CDR1 is SEHNR, CDR2 FQNEAQ (reference sequence). CDR3 length: 16 amino acids. V dropped 4 bases and J dropped 0; count of bases not matched to a gene: 4. The CDR3 DNA reads TGTGCCAGCAGCTCCGGACAGGGCGCAACTAATGAAAAACTGTTTTTT. It yields the protein CASSSGQGATNEKLFF.

Comment on this clonotype: A read error may account for a junction end that differs from germline. The V gene is TRBV5-1, the J gene TRBJ2-1, with D perhaps TRBD1 (6 bases). The V gene's germline CDR1 is SGHRS and CDR2 YFSETQ. The CDR3 totals 15 residues. The CDR3 spells CASSWGPSSHNEQFF. CDR3 nucleotides: TGCGCCAGCAGCTGGGGGCCCAGCTCCCACAATGAGCAGTTCTTC. Drawing the rest from reference TRBV5-1 and TRBJ2-1, the complete variable domain is KAGVTQTPRYLIKTRGQQVTLSCSPISGHRSVSWYQQTPGQGLQFLFEYFSETQRNKGNFPGRFSGRQFSNSRSEMNVSTLELGDSALYLCASSWGPSSHNEQFFGPGTRLTVL.

The chain combines TRBV28 with TRBJ2-5; D is possibly TRBD2 (6 bases). CDR3 length: 15 residues. V was cut by 4 bases and J by 1 base, with 13 bases left in between. The germline gives CDR1 MDHEN, CDR2 SYDVKM. DNA of the CDR3: TGTGCCAGCAGTTGGAGGGATGAGGGCCAAGAGACCCAGTACTTC. Protein product: CASSWRDEGQETQYF.

In its sample, this clonotype was seen a few times. V usage is TRBV29-1 and J usage is TRBJ2-1; possible D gene TRBD1, 6 bases. The J call is doubtful: the DNA matches TRBJ2-7 better. CDR1 is SQVTM, CDR2 ANQGSEA, per germline. The CDR3 consists of 13 residues. CDR3 bases: TGCAGCGTGGACCTGACAGGCTCCTACGAGCAGTACTTC. Its protein product is CSVDLTGSYEQYF.

The chain joins TRBV9 to TRBJ1-4; D uncertain. Germline CDR1 SGDLS, CDR2 YYNGEE. There are 17 residues in the CDR3. V was cut by 0 bases and J by 0 bases, with 12 bases left in between. CDR3 coding DNA: TGTGCCAGCAGCGTAGCTCGAGAGGATGCAACTAATGAAAAACTGTTTTTT. Amino acid sequence: CASSVAREDATNEKLFF.